This entry lists 27 T cell receptor beta chains sequenced from one sample in a study of blood T cell repertoires in COVID-19 (dated by TCRdb to the early 2020s). Libraries were built with the immunoSEQ multiplex PCR assay. Imported from immuneACCESS, the table was reduced by TCRdb to in-frame sequences with V and J called. These copies leave out some clones; in studies compared against another copy, an unresolved V gene accounts for under half, and the cause of the remainder is not known. This sample holds 250,000 to 300,000 clones; 88% were observed only once. The ten largest clones represent about 1% of the sample. The sample comprised PBMCs or T cells enriched from blood (not recorded which). The source is a woman in her twenties or thirties who had recovered from COVID-19.

The V gene is TRBV11-1, the J gene TRBJ1-4, with 7 bases aligning to TRBD1. The V gene's germline CDR1 is SGHAT and CDR2 FQDESV (reference sequence). J gave up 10 bases and V 1 base, and 3 bases lay outside the gene matches. The CDR3 is 13 residues long. The CDR3 sequence: CASSLDRGGKLFF. The CDR3, as DNA: TGTGCCAGCAGCTTAGACAGGGGCGGAAAACTGTTTTTT.

The chain carries TRBV9 and TRBJ1-2; tentative D call: TRBD1 (6 bases). The CDR3 loop spans 13 amino acids. V was shortened by 4 bases and J by 5 bases, with 12 bases between the two germline ends. Looked up from germline, CDR1 is SGDLS and CDR2 is YYNGEE. Here the CDR3 DNA reads TGTGCCAGCAGCAAGACAGGTCCTTATGGCTACACCTTC. Translated: CASSKTGPYGYTF.

V usage is TRBV7-2 and J usage is TRBJ2-7; 8 bases line up with TRBD1. V shed 6 bases, J shed 6 bases, and the junction held 7 bases outside the gene matches. The CDR3 extends over 13 amino acids. CDR1 and CDR2 from the germline V gene are SGHTA and FQGNSA. The chain's CDR3 is CASSSRQGSEQYF. The DNA for the CDR3 is TGTGCCAGCAGTTCTCGACAGGGGTCCGAGCAGTACTTC.

A word on this clone: The sample contains more than one DNA sequence encoding this CDR3. J is TRBJ1-1 and V is TRBV7-3; no firm D call. CDR3 length: 14 residues. CDR1 is SGHTA, CDR2 FQGTGA, per germline. Deletions cut 0 bases from V and 1 base from J, with 6 bases between. CDR3 amino acids: CASSLTGGNTEAFF. Here the CDR3 DNA reads TGTGCCAGCAGCTTAACTGGCGGGAACACTGAAGCTTTCTTT.

The V call is TRBV4-3, the J call TRBJ2-3; 10 nucleotides line up with TRBD2. V shed 1 base and J 4 bases; nucleotides not matched to a gene: 8. Germline values: CDR1 LGHNA, CDR2 YSLEER. This CDR3 region has 17 residues. The CDR3 protein is CASSQGVGLAASDTQYF. The CDR3 bases are TGCGCCAGCAGCCAAGGGGTCGGACTAGCGGCTTCAGATACGCAGTATTTT.

The chain is built from TRBV30 and TRBJ1-4, with a possible D match to TRBD1 (6 bases). The CDR3 contains 15 residues. CDR1 and CDR2 (germline): GTSNPN, SVGIG (reference sequence). The ends were cut back, 0 bases at V and 8 bases at J, with 16 bases in the middle. The CDR3 loop reads CAWSVRAKTGEKLFF. The CDR3 DNA reads as TGTGCCTGGAGTGTACGAGCGAAGACAGGCGAAAAACTGTTTTTT.

The chain is built from TRBV20-1 and TRBJ2-5; D ambiguous. V was shortened by 6 bases and J by 3 bases, with 14 bases between the two germline ends. This CDR3 spans 13 amino acids. Germline CDR1 DFQATT, CDR2 SNEGSKA (reference sequence). The CDR3 spells CSASSIAEETQYF. CDR3 coding DNA: TGCAGTGCCAGTTCTATAGCAGAAGAGACCCAGTACTTC.

This clone was recorded once. Other DNA sequences in this sample translate to the same CDR3. The chain is built from TRBV19 and TRBJ1-5; D is perhaps TRBD1 (5 bases). Trimming left V 1 base short and J 7 bases short, with 11 bases between. The germline V gene encodes CDR1 LNHDA and CDR2 SQIVND (reference sequence). The CDR3 has 14 residues. The CDR3 protein is CASSIVGAGQPQHF. CDR3 sequence (DNA): TGTGCCAGTAGTATAGTCGGGGCGGGACAGCCCCAGCATTTT.

This chain uses TRBV19 with TRBJ1-4, with TRBD1 as a possible D gene (5 bases). The CDR3 covers 11 residues. From germline, CDR1 is LNHDA and CDR2 SQIVND (reference sequence). Trimming removed 4 bases from V and 12 bases from J, with 9 bases in between. CDR3 region: CASSTWGELFF. The CDR3, as DNA: TGTGCCAGTAGTACCTGGGGGGAACTGTTTTTT.

This chain uses TRBV25-1 with TRBJ1-6, with D perhaps TRBD1 (5 bases). The V gene lost 4 bases and the J gene lost 7 bases, with 8 bases spanning the gap. Germline CDR1 MGHDK, CDR2 SYGVNS. The length of the CDR3 is 13 residues. The CDR3 nucleotides read TGTGCCAGCAGTGTTGGGGGGAATTCACCCCTCCACTTT. This encodes CASSVGGNSPLHF.

J is TRBJ2-2 and V is TRBV10-3, with 9 bases fitting TRBD1. This CDR3 is built from 14 residues. J gave up 7 bases and V 6 bases, and 6 bases lay outside the gene matches. Per the germline V gene, CDR1 is ENHRY and CDR2 is SYGVKD. The CDR3 protein is CAISATGGSGELFF. Here the CDR3 DNA reads TGTGCCATCAGCGCTACAGGGGGCAGCGGGGAGCTGTTTTTT.

The chain couples TRBV14 to TRBJ1-2, with a weak D call TRBD1 (6 bases). V was pared by 0 bases and J by 7 bases, with 15 bases between. Per the germline V gene, CDR1 is SGHDN and CDR2 is FVKESK. This CDR3 contains 15 residues. CDR3 coding DNA: TGTGCCAGCAGCCAAGAAAGGGGGGGGAAGCGTGGCTACACCTTC. It codes for CASSQERGGKRGYTF. Full variable domain (remainder filled in from reference TRBV14 and TRBJ1-2): EAGVTQFPSHSVIEKGQTVTLRCDPISGHDNLYWYRRVMGKEIKFLLHFVKESKQDESGMPNNRFLAERTGGTYSTLKVQPAELEDSGVYFCASSQERGGKRGYTFGSGTRLTVV.

The rearrangement links TRBV28 to TRBJ2-1, with a weak D call TRBD2 (7 bases). V was trimmed by 11 bases and J by 5 bases, leaving 22 bases between them. The V gene's germline CDR1 is MDHEN and CDR2 SYDVKM. CDR3 size: 15 residues. The CDR3 sequence: CASLLGASGNNEQFF. CDR3 DNA: TGTGCCTCCCTCTTGGGGGCTAGCGGAAACAATGAGCAGTTCTTC.

The chain couples TRBV11-3 to TRBJ2-7, with TRBD2 identical over 11 bases. Per germline, CDR1 SGHNT and CDR2 YENEEA. The CDR3 totals 15 residues. The ends lost 5 bases at V and 6 bases at J; junction bases unmatched: 9. CDR3 loop: CASSKGTSGLREQYF. The CDR3 bases are TGTGCCAGCAGCAAAGGGACTAGCGGCCTTCGCGAGCAGTACTTC.

In the case of this clone: The sample contains more than one DNA sequence encoding this CDR3. This chain uses TRBV5-5 with TRBJ2-5; maybe TRBD1 (5 bases). V shed 0 bases and J shed 3 bases, with 6 bases lying between them. The CDR3 covers 13 residues. Germline V CDR1 and CDR2: SGHKS, YYEKEE (reference sequence). DNA of the CDR3: TGTGCCAGCAGCTTGGTAGGGGAAGAGACCCAGTACTTC. Translation gives CASSLVGEETQYF.

This chain connects TRBV7-9 to TRBJ1-5; D is unclear. The CDR3 spans 12 residues. V shed 0 bases and J shed 5 bases, with 2 bases lying between them. CDR1 is SEHNR, CDR2 FQNEAQ, per germline (reference sequence). The CDR3 DNA reads TGTGCCAGCAGCTTAGCCGATCAGCCCCAGCATTTT. The encoded protein is CASSLADQPQHF.

The V gene is TRBV6-6, the J gene TRBJ1-2; no clear D. CDR3 length: 11 amino acids. V lost 0 bases and J lost 13, with 9 bases in between. Germline-derived CDR1 and CDR2 are MNHNY and SVGAGI (reference sequence). Here the CDR3 DNA reads TGTGCCAGCAGTTACTCCTCCCGTGTCACCTTC. Translating gives CASSYSSRVTF.

The rearrangement links TRBV18 to TRBJ2-7, with a possible D match to TRBD2 (5 bases). CDR1 and CDR2 (germline): KGHSH, LQKENI. This CDR3 is built from 11 residues. V lost 1 base and J lost 7, with 5 bases in between. The CDR3 DNA reads TGTGCCAGCTCACCACGGAGGGAGCAGTACTTC. The encoded protein is CASSPRREQYF.

As DNA, the CDR3 is TGTGCCAGCAGCTTTACAGGGGGGCACACTGAAGCTTTCTTT. Its protein product is CASSFTGGHTEAFF. This chain uses TRBV7-2 with TRBJ1-1; 8 bases align to TRBD1. V shed 3 bases and J 3 bases; nucleotides not matched to a gene: 3. Germline CDR1 SGHTA, CDR2 FQGNSA. CDR3 length: 14 residues.

The DNA for the CDR3 is TGTGCCAGCAGCCACTACGGGAACACTGAAGCTTTCTTT. It encodes CASSHYGNTEAFF. The chain employs TRBV12-3 or TRBV12-4 and TRBJ1-1; D uncertain. The CDR3 runs 13 residues. The V end was cut by 6 bases, the J end by 1 base, with 9 bases between.

This chain joins TRBV5-5 and TRBJ2-5; 9 bases fit TRBD1. The CDR3 totals 17 residues. V was pared by 4 bases and J by 4 bases, with 14 bases of the junction left unmatched. From germline, CDR1 is SGHKS and CDR2 YYEKEE (reference sequence). CDR3 nucleotide sequence: TGTGCCAGCAGCCGGTTGGGGAGGACAGGGGCGGGAGAGACCCAGTACTTC. This sequence encodes CASSRLGRTGAGETQYF.

This chain links TRBV5-6 with TRBJ1-4; TRBD1 is a possible D gene (5 bases). The CDR3 covers 14 residues. Per the germline V gene, CDR1 is SGHDT and CDR2 is YYEEEE. V was shortened by 4 bases and J by 5 bases, with 12 bases between the two germline ends. The CDR3 nucleotides are TGTGCCAGCAGCCGACCGACAGTCAATGAAAAACTGTTTTTT. Residues: CASSRPTVNEKLFF.

The chain is built from TRBV15 and TRBJ2-7, with 16 bases aligning to TRBD2. V gave up 2 bases and J gave up 0 bases; unmatched junction bases: 7. Germline loops: CDR1 LNHNV, CDR2 YYDKDF (reference sequence). The CDR3 runs 19 residues. The CDR3, as DNA: TGTGCCACCAGCAGATCCCCGGGACTAGCGGGGGGGCCCTCCTACGAGCAGTACTTC. Translation gives CATSRSPGLAGGPSYEQYF.

This chain links TRBV6-4 with TRBJ2-3; 9 nucleotides agree with TRBD2. V lost 8 bases, J lost 0 bases, and 9 bases stayed unmatched. CDR3 size: 16 residues. CDR1 MRHNA and CDR2 SNTAGT come from the germline V gene. This CDR3 reads CASLKEAGGSTDTQYF. CDR3 nucleotide sequence: TGTGCCAGCCTTAAAGAAGCGGGGGGTAGCACAGATACGCAGTATTTT.

The chain carries TRBV9 and TRBJ2-3, with a possible D match to TRBD1 (6 bases). V lost 0 bases, J lost 1 base, and 12 bases lay in between. The germline V gene has CDR1 SGDLS and CDR2 YYNGEE. This CDR3 is 16 amino acids long. CDR3 nucleotides: TGTGCCAGCAGCGTAGGGGGGCGGTGGGGCACAGATACGCAGTATTTT. Translated, it gives CASSVGGRWGTDTQYF.

CDR3 loop: CASSPPDRVFF. As DNA, the CDR3 is TGCGCCAGCAGCCCCCCGGACAGGGTGTTTTTT. V gene TRBV5-1 combines with J gene TRBJ1-4; 8 bases fit TRBD1. Trimming cost V 4 bases and J 15 bases; bases outside gene matches: 5. Germline V CDR1 and CDR2: SGHRS, YFSETQ. The CDR3 contains 11 residues.

The chain is built from TRBV6-5 and TRBJ1-1; D perhaps matches TRBD1 (5 bases). The length of the CDR3 is 15 residues. V lost 2 bases to trimming and J lost 1 base, with 11 bases between them. Germline V gene data show CDR1 as MNHEY and CDR2 as SVGAGI. CDR3 region: CASSYPRQGNTEAFF. In DNA, the CDR3 is TGTGCCAGCAGTTACCCGCGTCAGGGGAACACTGAAGCTTTCTTT.